The entry below describes one T cell receptor (beta chain). Its antigen remains unidentified. It was with 60 Vbeta and 13 Jbeta primers that the PCR ran. TCRdb's table, derived via immunoSEQ multiplex PCR, lists solely in-frame clones and lacks some. The table includes some 200,000 clones, approximately 80% detected once. These data are taken from a study of cytomegalovirus exposure and HLA in healthy donors. General study points: HLA alleles showed associations with 15,000 to 20,000 TCR beta sequences in a later analysis, at a 0.05 false discovery rate. In a later analysis, HLA-associated beta chains showed higher expansion and lower generation probabilities than comparable chains. According to an earlier analysis, most TCR beta V segments yielded productive rearrangements about 87% or about 30% of the time. Near-uniform donor sequencing depth was presumed by presence/absence analyses.

V was pared by 6 bases and J by 1 base, with 3 bases of the junction left unmatched. Germline CDR1 and CDR2: SNHLY and FYNNEI. This CDR3 contains 13 residues. The sequence came from a girl between 2 and 10 years old in good health and CMV-seronegative. Sequencing input: PBMCs. The V gene is TRBV2, the J gene TRBJ2-7; TRBD1 matches at 7 bases. CDR3 nucleotide sequence: TGTGCCAGCAGGGGGGACAGATCCTACGAGCAGTACTTC. Amino acids: CASRGDRSYEQYF.